A selection of T cell receptor beta chains follows, all from one sample in a study of T cells after posttransplantation cyclophosphamide. The assay was immunoSEQ multiplex PCR, and TCRdb's table has in-frame clones only and misses some. The sample comprises some 45,000 clones, about 90% of which are singletons, and roughly 2.5% rests with the top ten. The sequences come from PBMCs, collected around 58 days after allogeneic stem cell transplant with posttransplant cyclophosphamide. The receptors shown here come from a male patient in his sixties who received an allogeneic stem cell transplant from a related donor and was CMV-positive. Some T cells may have originated in the graft donor. CDR3s include the opening cysteine and the closing phenylalanine or tryptophan. The order of the fields is clone size, D gene, V gene, J gene, CDR3 DNA, CDR3 protein. D genes are given only for firm matches. Part of the rows lack a size; the others show once, few, many or a class for expanded clones.

NA	NA	TRBV27	TRBJ1-1	TGTGCCAGCAGTCGGGGAGGTTGGAGGATGGCTTTCTTT	CASSRGGWRMAFF
NA	NA	TRBV4-1	TRBJ2-3	TGCGCCAGCAGCCAAGGCCTACCGGGACTGAGACAGTATTTT	CASSQGLPGLRQYF
NA	NA	TRBV28	TRBJ1-1	TGTGCCAGCAGTTTTAGTTCGTCACAGGGTTTTGGTTTCTTT	CASSFSSSQGFGFF
NA	NA	TRBV6-5	TRBJ1-1	TGTGCCAGCAGTCAAGATTACCGGGGGAGCACTGAAGCTTTCTTT	CASSQDYRGSTEAFF
NA	TRBD2	TRBV9	TRBJ2-3	TGTGCCAGCAGCCCTACGCCACGAGCGGGGGGGCTAGGAGATACGCAGTATTTT	CASSPTPRAGGLGDTQYF
NA	NA	TRBV10-3	TRBJ2-3	TGTGCCACCGCCGGAACGACAGCTCCTAGCACAGATACGCAGTATTTT	CATAGTTAPSTDTQYF
NA	NA	TRBV6-6	TRBJ1-6	TGTGCCAGCAGTTCCGGGAATTCACCCCTCCACTTT	CASSSGNSPLHF
NA	TRBD1	TRBV9	TRBJ2-2	TGTGCCAGCAGCCCCCGGACAGGAAACACCGGGGAGCTGTTTTTT	CASSPRTGNTGELFF
NA	NA	TRBV10-3	TRBJ2-2	TGTGCCATCAGTGGGAGGGACAGCTCTGGCGGGGAGCTGTTTTTT	CAISGRDSSGGELFF
once	NA	TRBV2	TRBJ2-1	TGTGCCAGCAGTAAACGGGACTCAATCAGCTCCTACAATGAGCAGTTCTTC	CASSKRDSISSYNEQFF
NA	NA	TRBV14	TRBJ2-3	TGTGCCAGCAGCCAAGGGAGGACGCAGTATTTT	CASSQGRTQYF
NA	TRBD1	TRBV18	TRBJ1-1	TGTGCCAGCTCACCACTCCTGACAGGGGGGTCCGACACTGAAGCTTTCTTT	CASSPLLTGGSDTEAFF
NA	TRBD1	TRBV4-1	TRBJ1-2	TGCGCCAGCAGCCAAGATGGGGACAGGGCTGGGTATGGCTACACCTTC	CASSQDGDRAGYGYTF
NA	TRBD2	TRBV2	TRBJ2-2	TGTGCCAGCAGTCTAGCGGGGGGGCCTACCGGGGAGCTGTTTTTT	CASSLAGGPTGELFF
NA	NA	TRBV6-5	TRBJ1-2	TGTGCCAGCAGTTACGGAGACCAAAACTATGGCTACACCTTC	CASSYGDQNYGYTF
NA	NA	TRBV19	TRBJ1-2	TGTGCCAGTAGTGAACAGGTTCTTGCTAACTATGGCTACACCTTC	CASSEQVLANYGYTF
few	NA	TRBV6-4	TRBJ2-1	TGTGCCAGCAGTAGGGAAGGGGGGGCTAATGAGCAGTTCTTC	CASSREGGANEQFF
NA	TRBD2	TRBV5-1	TRBJ2-4	TGCGCCAGCAGACCAGCGGGGGGACCGGACATTCAGTACTTC	CASRPAGGPDIQYF
NA	NA	TRBV21-1	TRBJ1-2	TGTGCCAGCACCCCGCACAACCGCCGGGCGGGCTATGGCTACACCTTC	CASTPHNRRAGYGYTF
NA	NA	TRBV29-1	TRBJ2-3	TGCAGCGTTGCGGGCGGGGGCACAGATACGCAGTATTTT	CSVAGGGTDTQYF
NA	TRBD1	TRBV4-2	TRBJ1-2	TGTGCCAGCAGCCCCTCCGATCAGACAGGGGGCGTGGATGGCTACACCTTT	CASSPSDQTGGVDGYTF
NA	NA	TRBV6-4	TRBJ2-3	TGTGCCAGCAGTGACTCTGGCGGGGGCCCCACAGATACGCAGTATTTT	CASSDSGGGPTDTQYF
NA	NA	TRBV27	TRBJ1-1	TGTGCCATACTACGTGTGGGGGCACTTGGGGACACTGAAGCTTTCTTT	CAILRVGALGDTEAFF
once	NA	TRBV2	TRBJ1-5	TGTGCCAGCAGTTCTTCCCTTAAGAGGGAGGATCAGCCCCAGCATTTT	CASSSSLKREDQPQHF
NA	NA	TRBV7-6	TRBJ1-1	TGTGCCAGCAGCTTACGGCCGAGCGGGAGCACTGAAGCTTTCTTT	CASSLRPSGSTEAFF
NA	NA	TRBV5-6	TRBJ2-5	TGTGCCAGCAGCCGCCTAACGCCAGGGGTGGAGACCCAGTACTTC	CASSRLTPGVETQYF
NA	NA	TRBV6-5	TRBJ1-1	TGTGCCAGCAGTAACTCTCAGGTTTACACTGAAGCTTTCTTT	CASSNSQVYTEAFF
NA	NA	TRBV5-5	TRBJ1-6	TGTGCCAGCAGCCAACCCCGGGGGGGAAATTCACCCCTCCACTTT	CASSQPRGGNSPLHF